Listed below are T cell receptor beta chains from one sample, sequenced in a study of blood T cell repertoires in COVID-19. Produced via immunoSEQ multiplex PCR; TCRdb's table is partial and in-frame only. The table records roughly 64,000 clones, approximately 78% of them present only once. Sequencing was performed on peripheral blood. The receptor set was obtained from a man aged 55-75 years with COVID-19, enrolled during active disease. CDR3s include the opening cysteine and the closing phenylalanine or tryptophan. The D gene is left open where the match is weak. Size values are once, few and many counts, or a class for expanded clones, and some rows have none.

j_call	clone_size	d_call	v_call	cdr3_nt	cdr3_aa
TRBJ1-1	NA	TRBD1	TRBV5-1	TGCGCCAGCAGCACAACAGGGGTTAACACTGAAGCTTTCTTT	CASSTTGVNTEAFF
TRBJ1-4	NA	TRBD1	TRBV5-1	TGCGCCAGCAGAACCCTGCCGGGACAGGGCGAAAAACTGTTTTTT	CASRTLPGQGEKLFF
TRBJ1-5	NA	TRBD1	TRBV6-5	TGTGCCAGCAGGCTACAGGGGATTAGCAATCAGCCCCAGCATTTT	CASRLQGISNQPQHF
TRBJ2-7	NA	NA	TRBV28	TGTGCCAGCAGTCGGACAGTTTTAACCTACGAGCAGTACTTC	CASSRTVLTYEQYF
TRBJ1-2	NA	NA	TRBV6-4	TGTGCCAGCAGTGGGGAGGCGGGTCATGGCTACACCTTC	CASSGEAGHGYTF
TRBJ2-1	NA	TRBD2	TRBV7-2	TGTGCCAGCAGCTTTTCAAGCGGGGGGACCTACAATGAGCAGTTCTTC	CASSFSSGGTYNEQFF
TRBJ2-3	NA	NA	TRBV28	TGTGCCAGCGGCTCAGGGAGGCGGACTAGCACAGATACGCAGTATTTT	CASGSGRRTSTDTQYF
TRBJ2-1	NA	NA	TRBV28	TGTGCCAGCAGTCGCAGGAGGCCCTACAATGAGCAGTTCTTC	CASSRRRPYNEQFF
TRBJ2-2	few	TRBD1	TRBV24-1	TGTGCCACCAGTGACCTGACAGGGGGCTTCACCGGGGAGCTGTTTTTT	CATSDLTGGFTGELFF
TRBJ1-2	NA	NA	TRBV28	TGTGCCAGCAAAGACAGTTCTAACTATGGCTACACCTTC	CASKDSSNYGYTF
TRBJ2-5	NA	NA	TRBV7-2	TGTGCCAGCAGCCCCCAGGGAGAGACCCAGTACTTC	CASSPQGETQYF
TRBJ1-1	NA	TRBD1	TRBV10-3	TGTGCCATCACCCAAGACAGGGAGAACACTGAAGCTTTCTTT	CAITQDRENTEAFF
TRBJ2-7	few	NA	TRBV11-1	TGTGCCAGCAGCTTAACTAACAACTACGAGCAGTACTTC	CASSLTNNYEQYF
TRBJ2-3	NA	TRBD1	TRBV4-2	TGTGCCAGCAGCCGGGACAGAACAGATACGCAGTATTTT	CASSRDRTDTQYF
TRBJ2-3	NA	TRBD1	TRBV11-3	TGTGCCAGCAGCCCCAGGGACAGGGGTGATCCCACAGATACGCAGTATTTT	CASSPRDRGDPTDTQYF
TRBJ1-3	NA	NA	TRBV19	TGTGCCAGTACTTCCTCTGGAAACACCATATATTTT	CASTSSGNTIYF
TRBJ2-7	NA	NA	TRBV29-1	TGCAGCGTGGGAGATCTGAGCGAGCAGTACTTC	CSVGDLSEQYF
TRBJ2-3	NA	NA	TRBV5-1	TGCGCCAGCAGCTTGGTTGGGCGGGCAGATACGCAGTATTTT	CASSLVGRADTQYF
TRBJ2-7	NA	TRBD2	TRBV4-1	TGCGCCAGCACCGCCGGGACTAGCTTCGGCGAGCAGTACTTC	CASTAGTSFGEQYF
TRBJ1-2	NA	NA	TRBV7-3	TGTGCCAGCAGCTTGGTTAGGACAGACTATGGCTACACCTTC	CASSLVRTDYGYTF
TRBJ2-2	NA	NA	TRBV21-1	TGTGCCAGCAGCGAAGGCACCCTAGCTTCGAACACCGGGGAGCTGTTTTTT	CASSEGTLASNTGELFF
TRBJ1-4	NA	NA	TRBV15	TGTGCCACCAGCAGAGACAGGGGACGAGAAAAACTGTTTTTT	CATSRDRGREKLFF
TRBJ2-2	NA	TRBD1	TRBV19	TGTGCCAGTAGCCGCGAGGGGGCGCGCGGCACCGGGGAGCTGTTTTTT	CASSREGARGTGELFF
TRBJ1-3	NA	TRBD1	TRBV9	TGTGCCAGCAGCCTGGCACAGGGGGTGTTGGACACCATATATTTT	CASSLAQGVLDTIYF
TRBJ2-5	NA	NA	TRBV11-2	TGTGCCAGCAGCCCCGTACAGGGATCAGAGACCCAGTACTTC	CASSPVQGSETQYF
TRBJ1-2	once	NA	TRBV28	TGTGCCAGCAGTTTAGGGCAGGGTGGAGGCTACACCTTC	CASSLGQGGGYTF
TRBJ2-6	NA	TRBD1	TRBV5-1	TGCGCCAGCAGCACGGGACAGGACGCACGGTCCAACGTCCTGACTTTC	CASSTGQDARSNVLTF
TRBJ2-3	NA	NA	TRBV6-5	TGTGCCAGCGCGGGGGCATCTAGCACAGATACGCAGTATTTT	CASAGASSTDTQYF
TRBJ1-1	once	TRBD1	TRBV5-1	TGCGCCAGCAGCCCACGGACAGGCAAAGAGGCTGAAGCTTTCTTT	CASSPRTGKEAEAFF
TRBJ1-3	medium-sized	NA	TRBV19	TGTGCCAGCGCTCGACAGATATACTCTGGAAACACCATATATTTT	CASARQIYSGNTIYF
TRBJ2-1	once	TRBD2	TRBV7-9	TGTGCCAGCAGCCCCGAGGGACTAGCGGGAGTAAATGAGCAGTTCTTC	CASSPEGLAGVNEQFF